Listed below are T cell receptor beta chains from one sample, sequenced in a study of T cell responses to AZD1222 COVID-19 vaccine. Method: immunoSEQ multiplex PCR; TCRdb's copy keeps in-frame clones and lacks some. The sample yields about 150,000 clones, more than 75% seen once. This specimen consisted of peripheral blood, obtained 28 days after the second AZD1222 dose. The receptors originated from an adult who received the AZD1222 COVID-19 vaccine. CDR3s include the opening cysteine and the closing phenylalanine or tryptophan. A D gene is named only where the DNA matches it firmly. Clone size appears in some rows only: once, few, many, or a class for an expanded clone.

CDR3aa: CASSQGQTGNQPQHF
CDR3nt: TGTGCCAGCTCACAAGGACAGACTGGAAATCAGCCCCAGCATTTT
len: 15
j_gene: TRBJ1-5
v_gene: TRBV18
d_gene: NA
abundance: once

CDR3aa: CASSGGTGVDTEAFF
CDR3nt: TGTGCCAGCAGCGGCGGGACAGGGGTGGACACTGAAGCTTTCTTT
len: 15
j_gene: TRBJ1-1
v_gene: TRBV7-2
d_gene: TRBD1
abundance: NA

CDR3aa: CASSIQGGPGELFF
CDR3nt: TGTGCCAGCAGCATACAGGGTGGTCCCGGGGAGCTGTTTTTT
len: 14
j_gene: TRBJ2-2
v_gene: TRBV2
d_gene: NA
abundance: NA

CDR3aa: CASSLVGQGSGSPLHF
CDR3nt: TGTGCCAGCAGCCTGGTGGGACAGGGGTCAGGTTCACCCCTCCACTTT
len: 16
j_gene: TRBJ1-6
v_gene: TRBV9
d_gene: TRBD1
abundance: NA

CDR3aa: CSASMGLADEKLFF
CDR3nt: TGCAGTGCAAGTATGGGTTTAGCGGATGAAAAACTGTTTTTT
len: 14
j_gene: TRBJ1-4
v_gene: TRBV20-1
d_gene: NA
abundance: NA

CDR3aa: CASSKERGPNTEAFF
CDR3nt: TGTGCCAGCAGCAAAGAGCGGGGCCCGAACACTGAAGCTTTCTTT
len: 15
j_gene: TRBJ1-1
v_gene: TRBV21-1
d_gene: NA
abundance: NA

CDR3aa: CASSRGATKNEKLFF
CDR3nt: TGTGCCAGCAGCCGAGGGGCCACTAAAAATGAAAAACTGTTTTTT
len: 15
j_gene: TRBJ1-4
v_gene: TRBV27
d_gene: NA
abundance: NA

CDR3aa: CASSVSSREYNEQFF
CDR3nt: TGTGCCAGCAGCGTATCGAGTAGGGAATACAATGAGCAGTTCTTC
len: 15
j_gene: TRBJ2-1
v_gene: TRBV9
d_gene: NA
abundance: NA

CDR3aa: CATSTPPQGFNQPQHF
CDR3nt: TGTGCCACCAGCACGCCCCCCCAAGGGTTCAATCAGCCCCAGCATTTT
len: 16
j_gene: TRBJ1-5
v_gene: TRBV15
d_gene: NA
abundance: NA

CDR3aa: CASSQDKILNTEAFF
CDR3nt: TGCGCCAGCAGCCAAGATAAAATATTGAACACTGAAGCTTTCTTT
len: 15
j_gene: TRBJ1-1
v_gene: TRBV4-1
d_gene: NA
abundance: NA

CDR3aa: CASSEYSGEQFF
CDR3nt: TGCGCCAGCAGTGAATACAGCGGTGAGCAGTTCTTC
len: 12
j_gene: TRBJ2-1
v_gene: TRBV10-1
d_gene: NA
abundance: NA

CDR3aa: CASSQGGDGYTF
CDR3nt: TGTGCCAGCAGCCAAGGAGGGGATGGCTACACCTTC
len: 12
j_gene: TRBJ1-2
v_gene: TRBV3-1/TRBV3-2
d_gene: NA
abundance: NA

CDR3aa: CASTEPGENTEAFF
CDR3nt: TGTGCCAGCACTGAACCAGGGGAGAACACTGAAGCTTTCTTT
len: 14
j_gene: TRBJ1-1
v_gene: TRBV6-1
d_gene: NA
abundance: NA

CDR3aa: CASSGNLGEKLFF
CDR3nt: TGCGCCAGCAGTGGTAACCTCGGTGAAAAACTGTTTTTT
len: 13
j_gene: TRBJ1-4
v_gene: TRBV10-1
d_gene: NA
abundance: NA

CDR3aa: CASSLTSGRAGTQYF
CDR3nt: TGTGCCAGCAGTCTGACTAGCGGGAGGGCCGGGACCCAGTACTTC
len: 15
j_gene: TRBJ2-5
v_gene: TRBV2
d_gene: TRBD2
abundance: NA

CDR3aa: CASSQDTPRDTQYF
CDR3nt: TGTGCCAGCAGCCAAGATACCCCCAGGGATACGCAGTATTTT
len: 14
j_gene: TRBJ2-3
v_gene: TRBV4-2
d_gene: NA
abundance: NA

CDR3aa: CASRAGTGDSPLHF
CDR3nt: TGTGCCAGCAGGGCCGGTACAGGGGATTCACCCCTCCACTTT
len: 14
j_gene: TRBJ1-6
v_gene: TRBV5-6
d_gene: TRBD1
abundance: NA

CDR3aa: CASSLWTSGSWDTGELFF
CDR3nt: TGTGCCAGCAGTTTATGGACTAGCGGGAGTTGGGACACCGGGGAGCTGTTTTTT
len: 18
j_gene: TRBJ2-2
v_gene: TRBV6-2/TRBV6-3
d_gene: TRBD2
abundance: NA

CDR3aa: CASSPSHRDRNTEAFF
CDR3nt: TGTGCCAGCTCACCGTCACATAGAGACAGGAACACTGAAGCTTTCTTT
len: 16
j_gene: TRBJ1-1
v_gene: TRBV18
d_gene: NA
abundance: once

CDR3aa: CASSVFVPSSNQPQHF
CDR3nt: TGTGCCAGCAGTGTGTTTGTGCCTAGTAGCAATCAGCCCCAGCATTTT
len: 16
j_gene: TRBJ1-5
v_gene: TRBV6-1
d_gene: NA
abundance: NA

CDR3aa: CASSRDRDNEQFF
CDR3nt: TGTGCCAGCAGTAGGGACAGAGACAATGAGCAGTTCTTC
len: 13
j_gene: TRBJ2-1
v_gene: TRBV2
d_gene: TRBD1
abundance: NA

CDR3aa: CASSPPGQGVTEAFF
CDR3nt: TGTGCCAGCAGCCCCCCGGGACAGGGGGTTACTGAAGCTTTCTTT
len: 15
j_gene: TRBJ1-1
v_gene: TRBV7-9
d_gene: TRBD1
abundance: NA

CDR3aa: CASSPQSSPPGDTQYF
CDR3nt: TGTGCCAGCAGCCCTCAAAGTAGTCCCCCAGGGGATACGCAGTATTTT
len: 16
j_gene: TRBJ2-3
v_gene: TRBV9
d_gene: NA
abundance: NA

CDR3aa: CASSLDRFYEQYF
CDR3nt: TGTGCCAGCAGCCTGGACAGATTCTACGAGCAGTACTTC
len: 13
j_gene: TRBJ2-7
v_gene: TRBV7-9
d_gene: NA
abundance: NA